The 24 T cell receptor beta chains reported below all come from one sample, sequenced in a study of response to subunit inactivated influenza vaccine. TCRdb re-derived calls from the RT-PCR reads in MiXCR, one entry per CDR3 protein. The sample holds a few hundred thousand distinct CDR3 sequences, about 15% seen once. Sequenced material: PBMCs from blood, taken 11 to 12 days after vaccination. These receptors all come from a man aged 50 to 60 who received an inactivated influenza vaccine.

Ten or more counts support this clonotype. The CDR3 here is CASSDGKPQGADTQYF. The CDR3 DNA is TGTGCCAGCAGTGACGGAAAGCCGCAAGGTGCAGATACGCAGTATTTT. This sequence joins TRBV6-4 and TRBJ2-3; D is undetermined. The CDR3 loop spans 16 amino acids. The germline V and J ends were trimmed by 2 bases and 4 bases, with 16 bases remaining between them. Germline V CDR1 and CDR2: MRHNA, SNTAGT.

This clonotype was counted at least ten times. This chain uses TRBV27 with TRBJ2-7, with a weak D call TRBD1 (5 bases). The germline V and J ends were trimmed by 7 bases and 2 bases, with 15 bases remaining between them. This CDR3 has 14 residues. The germline V gene encodes CDR1 MNHEY and CDR2 SMNVEV (reference sequence). This chain's CDR3 is CASKNDTGTYEQYF. CDR3 DNA: TGTGCCAGCAAAAACGACACAGGTACCTACGAGCAGTACTTC.

This clonotype was recorded a few times. The CDR3 region has the DNA TGTGCCAGCAGCCAAGAGCTGGGCGCAATGAACACTGAAGCTTTCTTT. Amino acid sequence: CASSQELGAMNTEAFF. The V call is TRBV3-1, the J call TRBJ1-1; D not certain. The germline V gene encodes CDR1 LGHDT and CDR2 YNNKEL (reference sequence). The germline V and J ends were trimmed by 0 bases and 0 bases, with 11 bases remaining between them. The CDR3 length is 16 residues.

In this sample, this clonotype turned up a few times. The V call is TRBV5-6, the J call TRBJ1-1; 9 nucleotides agree with TRBD1. The length of the CDR3 is 15 residues. With 4 bases clipped from V and 5 bases from J, the junction kept 9 bases outside the gene matches. Germline values: CDR1 SGHDT, CDR2 YYEEEE. Written as DNA, the CDR3 is TGTGCCAGCAGCGATTTTACAGGGGGCTGGACTGAAGCTTTCTTT. This sequence encodes CASSDFTGGWTEAFF.

V is TRBV11-2 and J is TRBJ2-1; a possible D gene is TRBD1 (5 bases). The CDR3 totals 13 residues. Germline values: CDR1 SGHAT, CDR2 FQNNGV. V lost 5 bases, J lost 6 bases, and 11 bases lay in between. The CDR3 loop reads CASSKGQSNEQFF. CDR3 DNA: TGTGCCAGCAGCAAGGGGCAAAGCAATGAGCAGTTCTTC.

The CDR3: CASSLPRPTRVGYTF. The CDR3 DNA follows: TGCGCCAGCAGCCTCCCACGCCCGACACGGGTTGGCTACACCTTC. The gene calls are TRBV4-1 and TRBJ1-2; unclear D gene. Germline CDR1 reads MGHRA; CDR2 reads YSYEKL. This CDR3 contains 15 residues. V was trimmed by 4 bases and J by 7 bases, leaving 19 bases between them.

This clonotype was counted between two and nine times. The chain combines TRBV28 with TRBJ2-7, with 9 bases identical to TRBD1. The germline V gene has CDR1 MDHEN and CDR2 SYDVKM. Trimming at V came to 6 bases and at J to 0 bases, leaving 6 bases not matched to a gene. The CDR3 extends over 15 amino acids. The CDR3 sequence: CASSNRGQGSYEQYF. CDR3 DNA sequence: TGTGCCAGCAGCAACAGGGGGCAGGGCTCCTACGAGCAGTACTTC.

This clonotype was picked up a small number of times. This chain links TRBV4-1 with TRBJ2-6, with TRBD1 matching 10 bases. J was trimmed by 0 bases and V by 3 bases; bases with no gene match: 11. The CDR3 totals 20 residues. CDR1 and CDR2 from the germline V gene are MGHRA and YSYEKL. The CDR3 DNA is TGCGCCAGCAGCCACCACCGGGACAGGGGTCCAGGCTCTGGGGCCAACGTCCTGACTTTC. It is translated as CASSHHRDRGPGSGANVLTF.

CDR3 sequence reads: CAISRGQSYEQYF. The CDR3 DNA follows: TGTGCCATCAGTAGGGGACAGAGCTACGAGCAGTACTTC. V is TRBV10-3 and J is TRBJ2-7; 7 positions agree with TRBD1. V was pared by 5 bases and J by 3 bases, with 4 bases of the junction left unmatched. Germline CDR1 ENHRY, CDR2 SYGVKD. The CDR3 contains 13 residues.

This clonotype was recorded a few times. The rearrangement uses TRBV19 and TRBJ2-7; the match to TRBD2 covers 11 bases. V dropped 5 bases and J dropped 4; count of bases not matched to a gene: 10. This CDR3 has 16 residues. Germline-derived CDR1 and CDR2 are LNHDA and SQIVND (reference sequence). CDR3 protein: CASSPLGLAEKYEQYF. CDR3 bases: TGTGCCAGTAGTCCCTTGGGACTAGCGGAAAAATACGAGCAGTACTTC.

The table lists this clonotype with a few counts. The rearrangement uses TRBV7-9 and TRBJ2-7, with D possibly matching TRBD1 (5 bases). The germline gives CDR1 SEHNR, CDR2 FQNEAQ (reference sequence). The CDR3 spans 16 residues. V was trimmed by 2 bases and J by 1 base, leaving 15 bases between them. Here the CDR3 reads CASSLIGAQDSYEQYF. CDR3 DNA: TGTGCCAGCAGCTTAATTGGGGCTCAAGATTCCTACGAGCAGTACTTC.

The gene calls are TRBV7-9 and TRBJ2-2; D not resolved. The germline gives CDR1 SEHNR, CDR2 FQNEAQ (reference sequence). CDR3 size: 12 residues. The CDR3 reads CATALVAGELFF. The CDR3 DNA reads as TGTGCTACCGCTCTAGTAGCCGGGGAGCTGTTTTTT.

The chain recombines TRBV7-2 with TRBJ1-2, with 9 bases matching TRBD1. Germline values: CDR1 SGHTA, CDR2 FQGNSA. Unmatched junction bases numbered 5, after V lost 2 bases and J lost 1 base. This CDR3 spans 16 amino acids. The CDR3 DNA reads TGTGCCAGCAGCTTATGGAGGGGACAGGGTAACTATGGCTACACCTTC. Translating gives CASSLWRGQGNYGYTF.

V usage is TRBV5-1 and J usage is TRBJ2-1; D uncertain. The V and J ends lost 1 base and 2 bases respectively, with 10 bases between them. Germline CDR1 and CDR2: SGHRS and YFSETQ. The CDR3 runs to 15 residues. For the CDR3, the DNA is TGCGCCAGCAGCTTGAGGCAGGCCGCCTACAATGAGCAGTTCTTC. Protein sequence: CASSLRQAAYNEQFF.

As concerns this clonotype: A much bigger clone sits one base away, suggesting this may be a read error. This chain connects TRBV12-3 or TRBV12-4 to TRBJ2-1; 11 positions agree with TRBD2. This CDR3 contains 15 residues. The CDR3 DNA reads as TGTGCCAGCAGTCCTAGCGGGGGGATCTACAATGAGCAGCTCTTC. Its protein product is CASSPSGGIYNEQLF.

About this clonotype itself: At one end, the junction sequence differs from germline, possibly due to a read error. For the CDR3, the DNA is TGCAGCGCTGAACCAGTCTCTGGAAACACCATATATTTT. This sequence encodes CSAEPVSGNTIYF. The rearrangement uses TRBV29-1 and TRBJ1-3; D gene unclear. In germline, CDR1 is SQVTM, CDR2 ANQGSEA. The length of the CDR3 is 13 residues.

This clonotype has a handful of counts. The chain recombines TRBV28 with TRBJ2-1, with D possibly matching TRBD1 (6 bases). The CDR3 spans 13 residues. CDR1 is MDHEN and CDR2 is SYDVKM in the germline V gene. V was trimmed by 4 bases and J by 12 bases, leaving 16 bases between them. CDR3 nucleotide sequence: TGTGCCAGCAGTTCACAGGGATTCCTTGGGCAGTTCTTC. It codes for CASSSQGFLGQFF.

The gene calls are TRBV5-5 and TRBJ1-2; D unclear. Germline loops: CDR1 SGHKS, CDR2 YYEKEE (reference sequence). The V and J ends lost 1 base and 8 bases respectively, with 12 bases between them. The CDR3 covers 13 residues. This chain's CDR3 is CASSLYSQPGYTF. CDR3 nucleotide sequence: TGTGCCAGCAGCTTGTACTCGCAACCAGGCTACACCTTC.

V is TRBV3-1 and J is TRBJ2-1, with D unresolved. The CDR3 totals 19 residues. CDR1 LGHDT and CDR2 YNNKEL come from the germline V gene (reference sequence). V was trimmed by 1 base and J by 6 bases, leaving 25 bases between them. The CDR3 loop is CASSQGSGRSPKAVNEQFF. The CDR3 nucleotides are TGTGCCAGCAGCCAAGGGTCGGGCAGAAGTCCGAAGGCTGTCAATGAGCAGTTCTTC.

This clonotype came up many times. The chain is built from TRBV12-3 or TRBV12-4 and TRBJ2-7; no definite D call. The CDR3 consists of 12 residues. V dropped 5 bases and J dropped 2 bases, with 7 bases sitting between them. The CDR3 loop reads CASSLSTYEQYF. CDR3 nucleotide sequence: TGTGCCAGCAGTCTTTCAACCTACGAGCAGTACTTC.

This clonotype was picked up many times. The V gene is TRBV7-8, the J gene TRBJ2-7, with D possibly TRBD1 on 5 matching bases. Trimming shortened V by 5 bases and J by 0 bases, and 11 bases separated the two germline ends. CDR3 length equals 14 residues. CDR1 is SGHVS, CDR2 FQNEAQ, per germline. In DNA form, the CDR3 reads TGTGCCAGCAGCGCGAGACAGAGCTCCTACGAGCAGTACTTC. Its translation: CASSARQSSYEQYF.

This clonotype has a count of ten or more. The CDR3 reads CSAYGGGADTQYF. The CDR3 coding sequence is TGCAGTGCCTACGGGGGGGGGGCAGATACGCAGTATTTT. The J gene is TRBJ2-3, the V gene TRBV20-1; TRBD2 matches 8 bases. The CDR3 extends over 13 amino acids. Losses at the gene ends were 6 bases for V and 4 bases for J; bases not matched to a gene: 6. The germline V gene has CDR1 DFQATT and CDR2 SNEGSKA (reference sequence).

The chain has TRBV7-2 and TRBJ2-7; D unclear. Trimming took off 2 bases at V and 2 bases at J, with 13 bases between the two ends. Per germline, CDR1 SGHTA and CDR2 FQGNSA. The CDR3 loop spans 15 amino acids. Here the CDR3 DNA reads TGTGCCAGCAGCTTATACGGTCGCCCCCCCTACGAGCAGTACTTC. Its protein product is CASSLYGRPPYEQYF.

This clonotype was seen a handful of times. This chain links TRBV27 with TRBJ2-1; D gene unclear. The CDR3 runs to 15 residues. CDR1 and CDR2 from the germline V gene are MNHEY and SMNVEV (reference sequence). The CDR3 reads CGSGRSLEKNNEQFF. In nucleotides, the CDR3 is TGTGGGTCAGGCAGGAGTCTTGAGAAGAACAATGAGCAGTTCTTC.